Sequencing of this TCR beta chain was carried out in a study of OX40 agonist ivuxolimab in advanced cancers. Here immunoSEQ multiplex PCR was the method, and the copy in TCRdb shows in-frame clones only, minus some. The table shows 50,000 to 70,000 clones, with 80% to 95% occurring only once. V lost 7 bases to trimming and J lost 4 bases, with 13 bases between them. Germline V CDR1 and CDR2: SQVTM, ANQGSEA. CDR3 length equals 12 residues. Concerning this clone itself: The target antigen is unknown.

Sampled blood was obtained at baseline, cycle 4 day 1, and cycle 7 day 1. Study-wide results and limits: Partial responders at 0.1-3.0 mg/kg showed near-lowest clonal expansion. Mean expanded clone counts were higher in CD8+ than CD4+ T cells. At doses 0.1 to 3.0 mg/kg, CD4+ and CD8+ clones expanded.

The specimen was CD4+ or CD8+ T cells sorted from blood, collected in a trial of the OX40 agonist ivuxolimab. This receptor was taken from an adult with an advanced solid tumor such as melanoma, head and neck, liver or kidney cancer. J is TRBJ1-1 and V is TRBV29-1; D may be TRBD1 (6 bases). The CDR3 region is CSAKGGITEAFF. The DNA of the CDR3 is TGCAGCGCCAAAGGGGGAATCACTGAAGCTTTCTTT. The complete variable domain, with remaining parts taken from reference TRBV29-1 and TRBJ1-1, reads SAVISQKPSRDICQRGTSLTIQCQVDSQVTMMFWYRQQPGQSLTLIATANQGSEATYESGFVIDKFPISRPNLTFSTLTVSNMSPEDSSIYLCSAKGGITEAFFGQGTRLTVV.